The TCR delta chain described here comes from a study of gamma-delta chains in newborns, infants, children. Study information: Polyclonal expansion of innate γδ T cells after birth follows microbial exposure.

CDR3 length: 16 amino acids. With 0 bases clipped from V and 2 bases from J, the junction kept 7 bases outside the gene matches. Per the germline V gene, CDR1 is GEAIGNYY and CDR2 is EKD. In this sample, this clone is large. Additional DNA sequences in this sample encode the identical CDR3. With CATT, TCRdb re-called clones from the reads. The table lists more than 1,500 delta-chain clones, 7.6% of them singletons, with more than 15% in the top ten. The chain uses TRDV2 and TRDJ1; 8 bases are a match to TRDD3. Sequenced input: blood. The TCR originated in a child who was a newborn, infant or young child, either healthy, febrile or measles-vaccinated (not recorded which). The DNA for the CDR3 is TGTGCCTGTGACACCGGCTGGGGGAAAAGGACCGATAAACTCATCTTT. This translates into CACDTGWGKRTDKLIF.